Sequencing of this TCR beta chain was carried out in a study of Ad26.COV2.S vaccination and SARS-CoV-2 variants. Whole-study context: Ad26.COV2.S, an intramuscular injection, was given once or twice 56 days apart. Study results and limitations: Vaccine and placebo groups showed comparable non-spike TCR breadth.

Germline V gives CDR1 SGHRS, CDR2 YFSETQ. V trimming: 4 bases; J trimming: 7 bases; junction bases outside the gene matches: 4. This CDR3 is 14 amino acids long. As for this clone: Its antigen is not identified.

Profiled with immunoSEQ multiplex PCR; TCRdb holds only in-frame clones, not every one. The sample lists hundreds of thousands of clones; about 90% were seen once. Specified treatment: some 20 received Ad26.COV2.S at low or high dose, single or two shots; roughly five received placebo; per-sample allocation not given. Day 63 after the first injection of vaccine or placebo was the sampling time. The donor was a Boston adult aged 18-55 years. The vaccine antigen was prefusion-stabilized Wuhan SARS-CoV-2 spike. The sample in question was peripheral blood, obtained in a trial of Ad26.COV2.S vaccine versus placebo. The origin of this receptor is a person aged 18-60 years who received the Ad26.COV2.S COVID-19 vaccine or a placebo. J is TRBJ2-4 and V is TRBV5-1; TRBD1 agrees at 11 bases. CDR3 nucleotides: TGCGCCAGCAGCGAAGGGACAGGGGGTAACATTCAGTACTTC. Residues: CASSEGTGGNIQYF.